A selection of T cell receptor beta chains follows, all from one sample in a study of control samples from healthy donors and cancer patients. Produced via immunoSEQ multiplex PCR; TCRdb's table is partial and in-frame only. Of roughly 83,000 clones in the sample, roughly four fifths are singletons; the top ten hold roughly 9.8%. Sequencing was performed on blood. The receptors derive from a woman aged 60-70 years in good health. Both conserved end residues are part of each CDR3.

J,V,CDR3
TRBJ1-5,TRBV5-6,CASSLASANQPQHF
TRBJ2-1,TRBV5-6,CASSPGLGVYNEQFF
TRBJ2-7,TRBV6-1,CASSESPGDYRYEQYF
TRBJ1-3,TRBV19,CASSVSQGAGNTIYF
TRBJ2-7,TRBV7-9,CASRPPGVSSYEQYF
TRBJ1-6,TRBV6-5,CASSTRTGFNSPLHF
TRBJ2-7,TRBV2,CASQGVSYEQYF
TRBJ1-2,TRBV24-1,CATSDFAGMGYTF
TRBJ2-5,TRBV7-9,CASSWSDARQETQYF
TRBJ1-1,TRBV6-5,CASSWARGNTEAFF
TRBJ2-1,TRBV5-5,CASSWTGVGLGNEQFF
TRBJ2-1,TRBV5-4,CASSLGSGISNEQFF
TRBJ2-1,TRBV6-4,CASSDQGGNEQFF
TRBJ2-1,TRBV19,CASSIQRGFYNEQFF
TRBJ2-5,TRBV7-2,CASSSGTSGFGETQYF
TRBJ1-5,TRBV11-3,CASTKPGAYSNQPQHF
TRBJ1-5,TRBV27,CASSLTGLGNQPQHF
TRBJ1-5,TRBV6-6,CASSYQGVNQPQHF